This T cell receptor beta chain was documented in a study of cytomegalovirus exposure and HLA in healthy donors. PCR involved 60 Vbeta and 13 Jbeta primers. Produced via immunoSEQ multiplex PCR; TCRdb's table is partial and in-frame only. The sample consists of 130,000 or so clones, 80% to 85% of them appearing once. Deletions cut 9 bases from V and 8 bases from J, with 38 bases between. The CDR3 consists of 20 residues. The germline CDR1 and CDR2 sequences are MDHEN and SYDVKM. The study's findings and limits: Analysis was carried out at a later point, and it linked a missense DCLRE1C variant to TCR beta V- and J-gene trimming.

A note on this clone: Its target is not known. This sample includes further DNA sequences coding for the same CDR3.

The clonotype comes from a woman in her forties or fifties in good health and CMV-seropositive. V gene TRBV28 combines with J gene TRBJ2-1, with D perhaps TRBD2 (13 bases). The source material was PBMCs. Written as DNA, the CDR3 is TGTGCCAGTAGTAGGGACAGGGGGCTCACTGGGACTAGCGGGAAAGATGAGCAGTTCTTC. Translating it yields CASSRDRGLTGTSGKDEQFF.